Presented here are 32 T cell receptor beta chains from one specimen sequenced in a study of T-cell memory formation after mild COVID-19. TCRdb re-analysed the 5' RACE reads in MiXCR, keeping a single row per CDR3 protein. This sample carries around 110,000 distinct CDR3 sequences, 13% to 15% of them seen once, and the ten largest clones take around two fifths. Sequences were obtained from PBMCs or a T cell subset sorted from them (not recorded which). These receptors were taken from a man aged 18 to 35 who had mild COVID-19 (a few samples of this study predate the infection). Cell type and time point are not known.

The chain combines TRBV5-1 with TRBJ2-7, with 14 bases aligning to TRBD2. The junction had 4 bases not matched to a gene; V was cut back by 4 bases and J by 4 bases. Germline CDR1 SGHRS, CDR2 YFSETQ. This CDR3 has 15 amino acids. The DNA for the CDR3 is TGCGCCAGCAGCACGGGACTAGCGGGAGTGTACGAGCAGTACTTC. This encodes CASSTGLAGVYEQYF.

This clonotype was found a few times. CDR3 bases: TGTGCCAGCTCGGTCAGCCGGCAGCCCCAGCATTTT. This gives the protein CASSVSRQPQHF. The gene calls are TRBV28 and TRBJ1-5; D is unclear. V lost 8 bases to trimming and J lost 7 bases, with 12 bases between them. CDR1 is MDHEN, CDR2 SYDVKM, per germline. The CDR3 loop spans 12 amino acids.

The chain links TRBV4-3 to TRBJ2-2; 7 positions match TRBD2. The germline gives CDR1 LGHNA, CDR2 YSLEER. After removal of 1 base from V and 6 bases from J, the junction contained 5 bases not matched to a gene. The CDR3 contains 15 residues. DNA of the CDR3: TGCGCCAGCAGCCAAGCAAGCGGGGCCGCCGGGGAGCTGTTTTTT. Its protein product is CASSQASGAAGELFF.

This clonotype has a count of ten or more. The chain combines TRBV5-5 with TRBJ2-3, with D possibly matching TRBD2 (5 bases). V was cut by 4 bases and J by 7 bases, with 10 bases left in between. Germline CDR1 is SGHKS and CDR2 is YYEKEE (reference sequence). The CDR3 runs 12 residues. The CDR3 nucleotides read TGTGCCAGCAGCCCCGGAGGTAATACGCAGTATTTT. This codes for CASSPGGNTQYF.

The chain joins TRBV14 to TRBJ2-7; D remains ambiguous. The CDR3 totals 13 residues. Trimming stripped 5 bases from V and 5 bases from J, with 13 bases between. Germline values: CDR1 SGHDN, CDR2 FVKESK. CDR3 loop: CASSISHRDEQYF. CDR3 sequence (DNA): TGTGCCAGCAGCATTAGTCACCGCGACGAGCAGTACTTC.

V is TRBV6-2 or TRBV6-3 and J is TRBJ1-2; D call uncertain. There are 12 residues in the CDR3. V lost 7 bases and J 6 bases, leaving 12 bases between the germline ends. From germline, CDR1 is MNHEY and CDR2 SVGEGT. The CDR3 sequence is CASTDLPHGYTF. DNA for the CDR3: TGTGCCAGCACCGACCTCCCCCATGGCTACACCTTC.

The chain is built from TRBV7-2 and TRBJ2-3; D ambiguous. The CDR3 extends over 13 amino acids. V was cut by 5 bases and J by 6 bases, with 12 bases left in between. Germline V lookup: CDR1 SGHTA, CDR2 FQGNSA. The CDR3 here is CASSTLAEDTQYF. For the CDR3, the DNA is TGTGCCAGCAGCACGCTCGCAGAGGATACGCAGTATTTT. Supplemented by reference TRBV7-2 and TRBJ2-3, the full variable domain reads GAGVSQSPSNKVTEKGKDVELRCDPISGHTALYWYRQSLGQGLEFLIYFQGNSAPDKSGLPSDRFSAERTGGSVSTLTIQRTQQEDSAVYLCASSTLAEDTQYFGPGTRLTVL.

This clonotype occurred many times. This chain uses TRBV27 with TRBJ1-1, with D hard to call. Germline values: CDR1 MNHEY, CDR2 SMNVEV (reference sequence). V was pared by 3 bases and J by 1 base, with 6 bases between. There are 13 residues in the CDR3. CDR3 sequence (DNA): TGTGCCAGCAGTTTGATGTCGAACACTGAAGCTTTCTTT. This translates into CASSLMSNTEAFF.

The chain is built from TRBV2 and TRBJ1-2; no firm D call. The CDR3 has 14 amino acids. V lost 3 bases and J 6 bases, leaving 14 bases between the germline ends. Germline values: CDR1 SNHLY, CDR2 FYNNEI. The CDR3 DNA follows: TGTGCCAGCAGTGACTATCGGGGTGTTGATGGCTACACCTTC. Encoded protein: CASSDYRGVDGYTF.

As to this clonotype: This may be a read error, as it is one base from a much larger clone. This chain links TRBV4-1 with TRBJ2-3; 9 bases are a match to TRBD2. Germline-derived CDR1 and CDR2 are MGHRA and YSYEKL. The CDR3 contains 15 residues. CDR3 DNA sequence: TGCGACAGCAGCCAACGGACTAGCGAAACAGATACGCAGTATTTT. It codes for CDSSQRTSETDTQYF.

This rearrangement joins TRBV6-6 to TRBJ1-5; 7 bases match TRBD1. Germline values: CDR1 MNHNY, CDR2 SVGAGI (reference sequence). V trimming: 5 bases; J trimming: 0 bases; junction bases outside the gene matches: 13. The CDR3 contains 18 residues. CDR3 sequence: CASSLQGYSPVSNQPQHF. In nucleotides, the CDR3 is TGTGCCAGCAGTCTACAGGGGTACAGCCCAGTTAGCAATCAGCCCCAGCATTTT.

In its sample, this clonotype was seen many times. The chain is built from TRBV29-1 and TRBJ2-7; a possible D gene is TRBD1 (6 bases). CDR3 length: 13 amino acids. V lost 6 bases and J lost 3, with 15 bases in between. CDR1 is SQVTM, CDR2 ANQGSEA, per germline. The CDR3: CSVTTGISYEQYF. CDR3 bases: TGCAGCGTCACAACAGGGATCAGCTACGAGCAGTACTTC.

This clonotype was detected a few times. This chain connects TRBV7-2 to TRBJ2-3; D remains unclear. In germline, CDR1 is SGHTA, CDR2 FQGNSA. V was cut by 0 bases and J by 5 bases, with 12 bases left in between. The CDR3 consists of 15 residues. The CDR3 sequence is CASSLADRAGDTQYF. CDR3 coding DNA: TGTGCCAGCAGCTTAGCGGACCGAGCAGGAGATACGCAGTATTTT.

The chain combines TRBV7-6 with TRBJ2-7; D call uncertain. The CDR3 runs to 13 residues. CDR1 SGHVS and CDR2 FNYEAQ come from the germline V gene. With 2 bases removed from V and 3 bases from J, the gap between germline ends came to 8 bases. The CDR3 bases are TGTGCCAGCAGCTTATCTCCCATCTACGAGCAGTACTTC. This encodes CASSLSPIYEQYF.

This clonotype was recorded a few times. The chain employs TRBV6-2 or TRBV6-3 and TRBJ1-1; 9 positions match TRBD1. The CDR3 sequence is 14 residues long. In germline, CDR1 is MNHEY, CDR2 SVGEGT. The junction had 12 bases not matched to a gene; V was cut back by 10 bases and J by 6 bases. This CDR3 is CATNRDREVSEAFF. The CDR3 DNA sequence: TGTGCCACCAACAGGGACAGGGAGGTTTCTGAAGCTTTCTTT.

This clonotype has more than one count but fewer than ten. V gene TRBV12-3 or TRBV12-4 combines with J gene TRBJ2-7; D possibly corresponds to TRBD1 (5 bases). This CDR3 spans 13 amino acids. Deletions cut 6 bases from V and 4 bases from J, with 13 bases between. In DNA, the CDR3 is TGTGCCAGCAGGCCCCCGGACACATACGAGCAGTACTTC. This gives the protein CASRPPDTYEQYF.

This clonotype has just a few counts. This chain links TRBV3-1 with TRBJ2-4; possible D gene TRBD2, 6 bases. The CDR3 runs to 14 residues. Germline V gene lookup returns CDR1 LGHDT and CDR2 YNNKEL (reference sequence). V dropped 4 bases and J dropped 7 bases, with 14 bases sitting between them. CDR3 loop: CASSLTGTFNIQYF. The CDR3 DNA sequence: TGTGCCAGCAGCCTTACCGGGACTTTCAACATTCAGTACTTC.

This rearrangement joins TRBV9 to TRBJ1-1; D gene unclear. CDR3 length: 12 amino acids. Germline CDR1 reads SGDLS; CDR2 reads YYNGEE. The V and J ends lost 8 bases and 2 bases respectively, with 10 bases between them. CDR3 coding DNA: TGTGCCAGTGGAGAGGGAAACACTGAAGCTTTCTTT. Encoded protein: CASGEGNTEAFF.

This chain uses TRBV4-3 with TRBJ2-7, with D hard to call. Germline lookup yields CDR1 LGHNA and CDR2 YSLEER. Trimming left V 0 bases short and J 4 bases short, with 7 bases between. This CDR3 comprises 13 residues. CDR3 residues: CASSQDKGYEQYV. DNA of the CDR3: TGCGCCAGCAGCCAAGACAAGGGTTACGAGCAGTACGTC.

This clonotype was seen more than once but under ten times. The chain carries TRBV4-3 and TRBJ2-3, with TRBD2 identical over 9 bases. Losses at the gene ends were 0 bases for V and 1 base for J; bases not matched to a gene: 2. Germline loops: CDR1 LGHNA, CDR2 YSLEER. CDR3 length: 16 amino acids. CDR3 in amino acids: CASSQDPSGGTDTQYF. As DNA, the CDR3 is TGCGCCAGCAGCCAAGATCCTAGCGGGGGCACAGATACGCAGTATTTT.

This clonotype was detected a few times. V usage is TRBV15 and J usage is TRBJ1-5, with D hard to call. V was cut by 3 bases and J by 3 bases, with 9 bases left in between. Per the germline V gene, CDR1 is LNHNV and CDR2 is YYDKDF (reference sequence). The CDR3 consists of 14 residues. This CDR3 reads CATSRAENNQPQHF. The CDR3 DNA sequence: TGTGCCACCAGCAGGGCAGAGAACAATCAGCCCCAGCATTTT.

In this sample, this clonotype turned up a few times. This chain joins TRBV20-1 and TRBJ2-3; TRBD1 matches 7 bases. Trimming cost V 1 base and J 2 bases; bases outside gene matches: 9. CDR3 length equals 16 residues. Germline CDR1 is DFQATT and CDR2 is SNEGSKA (reference sequence). CDR3 coding DNA: TGCAGTGCTAGAGGAGGGACAGAGATGAACACAGATACGCAGTATTTT. Its protein is CSARGGTEMNTDTQYF.

The chain combines TRBV4-1 with TRBJ2-6; 7 bases agree with TRBD1. The ends lost 6 bases at V and 0 bases at J; junction bases unmatched: 8. Germline CDR1 reads MGHRA; CDR2 reads YSYEKL. The length of the CDR3 is 17 residues. The CDR3 DNA reads as TGCGCCAGCAGTCCGACGACAGGGCCCTCTGGGGCCAACGTCCTGACTTTC. Protein product: CASSPTTGPSGANVLTF.

This clonotype was recorded a few times. The chain joins TRBV28 to TRBJ2-7; 7 positions match TRBD1. This CDR3 contains 15 residues. Germline loops: CDR1 MDHEN, CDR2 SYDVKM. V shed 5 bases and J 7 bases; nucleotides not matched to a gene: 14. The CDR3 DNA reads as TGTGCCAGCAGTACCACAGGGGCCAGATCGAGTGAGCAGTACGTC. This sequence encodes CASSTTGARSSEQYV.

This clonotype was recorded at least ten times. The chain recombines TRBV12-3 or TRBV12-4 with TRBJ2-1, with 7 bases identical to TRBD2. The CDR3 loop spans 16 amino acids. V dropped 4 bases and J dropped 4; count of bases not matched to a gene: 10. The CDR3 spells CASSSSGSGFYNEQFF. The CDR3, as DNA: TGTGCCAGCAGTTCCTCGGGTAGCGGGTTTTACAATGAGCAGTTCTTC.

This clonotype is deemed medium-sized (0.01 to 0.1%). This chain joins TRBV29-1 and TRBJ1-1, with unresolved D. The CDR3 has 12 amino acids. V lost 3 bases, J lost 6 bases, and 11 bases lay in between. Germline CDR1 is SQVTM and CDR2 is ANQGSEA. The CDR3 is CSVDAGNAEAFF. The CDR3 nucleotides read TGCAGCGTTGATGCGGGCAACGCTGAAGCTTTCTTT.

V gene TRBV6-5 combines with J gene TRBJ2-1; 8 positions match TRBD2. The CDR3 loop spans 15 amino acids. V lost 1 base, J lost 8 bases, and 7 bases stayed unmatched. Germline lookup yields CDR1 MNHEY and CDR2 SVGAGI. As DNA, the CDR3 is TGTGCCAGCAGTTACTTGGGACTAGATGACGATGAGCAGTTCTTC. This sequence encodes CASSYLGLDDDEQFF.

The chain has TRBV7-9 and TRBJ2-6, with D possibly TRBD2 on 6 matching bases. Trimming shortened V by 3 bases and J by 2 bases, and 17 bases separated the two germline ends. Germline V gene data show CDR1 as SEHNR and CDR2 as FQNEAQ (reference sequence). The CDR3 is 18 amino acids. CDR3 sequence: CASSFASAGVPGANVLTF. The CDR3 DNA reads as TGTGCCAGCAGCTTCGCTAGCGCAGGAGTTCCTGGGGCCAACGTCCTGACTTTC.

The chain is built from TRBV1 and TRBJ1-2. TRBV1 represents a pseudogene. The CDR3 runs 13 residues. The CDR3 DNA reads as TGCACCAGCAGCCAGGAATGTATCTATGGCTACACCTTC. Its protein product is CTSSQECIYGYTF.

This clonotype has more than one count but fewer than ten. The chain joins TRBV29-1 to TRBJ1-2, with 8 bases aligning to TRBD1. The CDR3 loop spans 13 amino acids. Germline V gives CDR1 SQVTM, CDR2 ANQGSEA. J lost 4 bases, V lost 6 bases, and 7 bases had no gene match. CDR3 bases: TGCAGCGTCCTACAGGGGGAAAGCTATGGCTACACCTTC. Protein sequence: CSVLQGESYGYTF.

This clonotype was detected only a few times. The V call is TRBV7-2, the J call TRBJ1-2; D perhaps matches TRBD1 (6 bases). The germline V and J ends were trimmed by 5 bases and 2 bases, with 18 bases remaining between them. CDR3 length equals 16 residues. Per germline, CDR1 SGHTA and CDR2 FQGNSA. The CDR3 loop is CASSKPDGGPNYGYTF. The DNA of the CDR3 is TGTGCCAGCAGCAAACCCGATGGGGGGCCGAACTATGGCTACACCTTC. The full variable domain, with the rest looked up from reference TRBV7-2 and TRBJ1-2, is GAGVSQSPSNKVTEKGKDVELRCDPISGHTALYWYRQSLGQGLEFLIYFQGNSAPDKSGLPSDRFSAERTGGSVSTLTIQRTQQEDSAVYLCASSKPDGGPNYGYTFGSGTRLTVV.

Remarks on this clonotype: This clone may be a read error of a much larger clone one base away. The genes are TRBV15 and TRBJ1-3, with D unresolved. The CDR3 runs to 15 residues. Germline assignment: CDR1 LNHNV and CDR2 YYDKDF (reference sequence). Trimming pared 1 base from V and 0 bases from J, leaving 7 bases between. The CDR3 here is CATSRVHHSGNTIYF. CDR3 bases: TGTGCCACCAGCAGAGTACACCACTCTGGAAACACCATATATTTT.